This TCR beta chain was sequenced in a study of blood T cells in healthy people across ages. About this clonotype: Its matching antigen is unknown.

V was trimmed by 0 bases and J by 2 bases, leaving 14 bases between them. Germline V gene data show CDR1 as SGHRS and CDR2 as YFSETQ. The CDR3 has 16 residues. Primers used in a second PCR of roughly 6 to 12 cycles were a sample-barcoded 5' primer and a J-beta primer mix. Via MiXCR, TCRdb re-called the 5' RACE reads, giving one row per CDR3 protein. The sample lists fewer than 900,000 distinct CDR3 sequences; about 40% were seen once. General study findings and limits: In long-lived donors, naive CD4+ cell counts and diversity exceeded those of aged donors.

The gene calls are TRBV5-1 and TRBJ2-5, with TRBD2 as a possible D gene (6 bases). The sample comprised blood. The clonotype was recovered from a woman between 55 and 75 years old in good health. The chain's CDR3 is CASSLEHPGAQETQYF. In nucleotides, the CDR3 is TGCGCCAGCAGCTTGGAACACCCGGGAGCTCAAGAGACCCAGTACTTC. Full variable domain (remainder filled in from reference TRBV5-1 and TRBJ2-5): KAGVTQTPRYLIKTRGQQVTLSCSPISGHRSVSWYQQTPGQGLQFLFEYFSETQRNKGNFPGRFSGRQFSNSRSEMNVSTLELGDSALYLCASSLEHPGAQETQYFGPGTRLLVL.